The 19 T cell receptor beta chains presented below share a single source sample, sequenced in a study of T cell repertoires in cytomegalovirus infection (dated by TCRdb to between 2018 and 2021). Sequencing used an Illumina HiSeq 1500. The public reads were run again by TCRdb, first through fastp at Q25 and then through MiXCR, and only productive beta chains were kept. Identical CDR3 proteins give one entry, which carries the most common genes and DNA. This sample comprises about 900,000 distinct CDR3 sequences, approximately 31% of them detected only once. The ten biggest clones cover roughly 13% of the sample. Their antigens are not known. In light of the paper, this sample's treatment or condition label describes: in vitro stimulation with specific CMV peptide epitopes to enrich CMV-specific T cells. Specimen: cultured CD8+ T cells from PBMCs, collected from culture after CMV antigen stimulation. These receptors were obtained from a human donor in good health (CMV status not recorded). Some clones in this sample may be carry-over from other donors' samples.

This clonotype was detected only a few times. This chain uses TRBV6-5 with TRBJ2-3; D remains ambiguous. CDR3 size: 15 residues. The V and J ends lost 1 base and 3 bases respectively, with 11 bases between them. The V gene's germline CDR1 is MNHEY and CDR2 SVGAGI. Here the CDR3 reads CASSYLASRTDTQYF. The CDR3 nucleotides are TGTGCCAGCAGTTACTTGGCTAGTAGAACAGATACGCAGTATTTT.

This clonotype was counted a few times. The J gene is TRBJ2-1, the V gene TRBV6-5, with 9 bases that match TRBD1. Trimming at V came to 4 bases and at J to 8 bases, leaving 6 bases not matched to a gene. This CDR3 is 14 amino acids long. The V gene's germline CDR1 is MNHEY and CDR2 SVGAGI. CDR3 sequence reads: CASSSLQGAYEQFF. CDR3 bases: TGTGCCAGCAGTTCCTTACAGGGGGCGTATGAGCAGTTCTTC.

The chain is built from TRBV6-2 or TRBV6-3 and TRBJ2-1; 11 bases align to TRBD1. The CDR3 is 15 amino acids. Germline CDR1 and CDR2: MNHEY and SVGEGT. Trimming took 6 bases from V and 8 from J; bases not matched to a gene: 9. For the CDR3, the DNA is TGTGCCAGCAGCCGCCCGCCGGGACAGGGGGATGAGCAGTTCTTC. Translating gives CASSRPPGQGDEQFF.

V gene TRBV27 combines with J gene TRBJ1-2, with D unresolved. Trimming left V 2 bases short and J 6 bases short, with 16 bases between. The CDR3 has 15 residues. In germline, CDR1 is MNHEY, CDR2 SMNVEV (reference sequence). In nucleotides, the CDR3 is TGTGCCAGCAGTTTAGGTTCTGCCTTGGTGAATGGCTACACCTTC. Translated: CASSLGSALVNGYTF.

The chain couples TRBV7-2 to TRBJ2-1; tentatively, D is TRBD2 (7 bases). CDR3 length equals 17 residues. The V end was cut by 0 bases, the J end by 0 bases, with 12 bases between. Germline V gene sequence: CDR1 SGHTA, CDR2 FQGNSA. The CDR3: CASSLARGTISYNEQFF. The CDR3 DNA sequence: TGTGCCAGCAGCTTAGCGAGGGGGACTATCTCCTACAATGAGCAGTTCTTC.

This clonotype was detected only a few times. The chain combines TRBV2 with TRBJ2-2; 7 nucleotides match TRBD1. The V segment lost 8 bases and the J segment 0 bases; nucleotides outside the gene matches: 6. Germline CDR1 SNHLY, CDR2 FYNNEI. The CDR3 is 15 residues long. The CDR3 protein is CASAGGTANTGELFF. The CDR3 DNA sequence: TGTGCCAGCGCCGGTGGGACAGCGAACACCGGGGAGCTGTTTTTT.

This clonotype was counted a single time. The chain joins TRBV19 to TRBJ1-4; D is ambiguous. The CDR3 has 13 residues. V lost 3 bases and J 8 bases, leaving 10 bases between the germline ends. The germline gives CDR1 LNHDA, CDR2 SQIVND (reference sequence). CDR3 sequence reads: CASSILREEKLFF. Here the CDR3 DNA reads TGTGCCAGTAGTATTTTACGGGAAGAAAAACTGTTTTTT.

This clonotype turned up a few times. The chain carries TRBV6-2 or TRBV6-3 and TRBJ1-5; TRBD1 agrees at 12 bases. The length of the CDR3 is 19 residues. CDR1 and CDR2 from the germline V gene are MNHEY and SVGEGT. The ends lost 5 bases at V and 2 bases at J; junction bases unmatched: 13. The CDR3 loop is CASSRDRDRGLEGNQPQHF. The DNA of the CDR3 is TGTGCCAGCAGTCGAGACCGGGACAGGGGGCTGGAGGGCAATCAGCCCCAGCATTTT.

Notes on this clonotype: Mismatch with germline at one junction end may stem from a read error. The V and J genes are TRBV12-3 or TRBV12-4 and TRBJ1-1; tentatively, D is TRBD1 (5 bases). The CDR3 contains 11 residues. CDR3 DNA: TGTGTCAGCACGCAGGGCTCTGAAGCTTTCTTT. It codes for CVSTQGSEAFF.

With regard to this clonotype: The junction and the germline gene differ at one end; a read error may be behind it. V is TRBV6-6 and J is TRBJ2-3; a possible D gene is TRBD1 (5 bases). CDR3 length equals 16 residues. Germline lookup yields CDR1 MNHNY and CDR2 SVGAGI (reference sequence). The CDR3 sequence is CANSIFKPTATDTQYF. In DNA, the CDR3 is TGTGCCAACAGTATCTTCAAACCGACAGCCACAGATACGCAGTATTTT.

This clonotype occurred many times. V gene TRBV6-5 combines with J gene TRBJ1-2; 8 bases are shared with TRBD1. Losses at the gene ends were 2 bases for V and 2 bases for J; bases not matched to a gene: 7. In germline, CDR1 is MNHEY, CDR2 SVGAGI. This CDR3 comprises 16 residues. Here the CDR3 DNA reads TGTGCCAGCAGTTACGGGCAGGGGGCTCCCAACTATGGCTACACCTTC. The encoded protein is CASSYGQGAPNYGYTF.

The chain carries TRBV10-3 and TRBJ2-2, with 9 bases identical to TRBD2. This CDR3 is built from 16 residues. Germline CDR1 and CDR2: ENHRY and SYGVKD. V shed 1 base and J 2 bases; nucleotides not matched to a gene: 2. For the CDR3, the DNA is TGTGCCATCAGTGAGTTAGCGGGGGCTAACACCGGGGAGCTGTTTTTT. Protein product: CAISELAGANTGELFF.

Of note for this clonotype: The junction differs from germline at one of its ends, possibly a read error. The chain uses TRBV7-6 and TRBJ2-7; TRBD1 might be the D (6 bases). The CDR3 loop spans 16 amino acids. Germline lookup yields CDR1 SGHVS and CDR2 FNYEAQ. The CDR3 sequence is CASSPHPPGVKYEQYF. The DNA for the CDR3 is TGTGCTAGCAGCCCCCACCCGCCAGGGGTGAAGTACGAGCAGTACTTC.

With regard to this clonotype: Germline and junction disagree at one end, which may indicate a read error. This rearrangement joins TRBV4-1 to TRBJ1-3; D gene ambiguous. The germline gives CDR1 MGHRA, CDR2 YSYEKL. This CDR3 comprises 14 residues. The DNA for the CDR3 is TGCGCCATCAGCCACCCCGGGCAGGCTAACACCATATATTTT. Protein product: CAISHPGQANTIYF.

V and J are TRBV7-9 and TRBJ2-5, with TRBD1 matching over 7 bases. Germline V gene data show CDR1 as SEHNR and CDR2 as FQNEAQ (reference sequence). Germline trimming cut 5 bases from V and 0 bases from J; bases unmatched to any gene: 6. The CDR3 contains 15 residues. CDR3 DNA: TGTGCCAGCAGCCCTCGGGACAGTCACCAAGAGACCCAGTACTTC. It is translated as CASSPRDSHQETQYF.

The chain uses TRBV11-3 and TRBJ2-1; D unresolved. Germline-derived CDR1 and CDR2 are SGHNT and YENEEA. V lost 2 bases to trimming and J lost 5 bases, with 7 bases between them. The length of the CDR3 is 13 residues. As DNA, the CDR3 is TGTGCCAGCAGCTTACCCCCCGACAATGAGCAGTTCTTC. It encodes CASSLPPDNEQFF.

The sample holds a few counts of this clonotype. The chain carries TRBV12-3 or TRBV12-4 and TRBJ1-3; no firm D call. The CDR3 extends over 15 amino acids. The V end lost 1 base, the J end lost 4 bases, and 11 bases lay between the germline ends. The CDR3 protein is CASSLVGWPGNTIYF. For the CDR3, the DNA is TGTGCCAGCAGTTTAGTAGGGTGGCCCGGAAACACCATATATTTT.

This chain connects TRBV6-8 to TRBJ1-1; D ambiguous. This CDR3 comprises 14 residues. Deletions cut 2 bases from V and 0 bases from J, with 7 bases between. From germline, CDR1 is MNHGY and CDR2 SAAAGT. The CDR3 loop is CASSYQHLNTEAFF. In DNA, the CDR3 is TGTGCCAGCAGTTACCAACATTTGAACACTGAAGCTTTCTTT.

The chain is built from TRBV3-1 and TRBJ2-7, with 10 bases aligning to TRBD2. V trimming: 3 bases; J trimming: 4 bases; junction bases outside the gene matches: 6. The CDR3 consists of 15 residues. The germline V gene has CDR1 LGHDT and CDR2 YNNKEL (reference sequence). The CDR3 nucleotides are TGTGCCAGCAGCCAGATAGCGGGGGGAGAGTACGAGCAGTACTTC. This codes for CASSQIAGGEYEQYF.